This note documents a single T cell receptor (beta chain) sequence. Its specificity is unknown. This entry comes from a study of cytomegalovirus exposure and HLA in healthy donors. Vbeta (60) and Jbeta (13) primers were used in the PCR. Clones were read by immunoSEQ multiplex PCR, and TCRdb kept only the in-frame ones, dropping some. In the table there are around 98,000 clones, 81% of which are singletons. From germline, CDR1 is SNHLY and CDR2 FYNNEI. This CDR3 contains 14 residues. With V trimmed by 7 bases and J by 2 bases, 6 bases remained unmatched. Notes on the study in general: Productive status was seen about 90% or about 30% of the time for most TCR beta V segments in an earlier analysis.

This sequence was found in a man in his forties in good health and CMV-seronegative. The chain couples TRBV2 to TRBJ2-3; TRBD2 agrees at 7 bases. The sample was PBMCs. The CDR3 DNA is TGTGCCAGCAATTGGGGGGGTGACACAGATACGCAGTATTTT. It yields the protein CASNWGGDTDTQYF.